What follows describes a single T cell receptor beta chain. The antigen is undetermined. The data originate from a study of cytomegalovirus exposure and HLA in healthy donors. Broader study findings: Highest at DRB1 and lowest at HLA-C, TCR association rates differed among HLA loci in a later analysis.

PCR involved 60 Vbeta and 13 Jbeta primers. TCRdb keeps only in-frame clones here, not all; method: immunoSEQ multiplex PCR. The profile shows 150,000 to 200,000 clones, almost 85% of them singletons. Sequencing was carried out using PBMCs. The sequence came from a boy aged 5 to 17 in good health and CMV-seronegative.

In DNA form, the CDR3 reads TGTGCCAGCAGTTTACCCCCCGGGACTCAAAAAGGGGAGCTGTTTTTT. Protein sequence: CASSLPPGTQKGELFF. V and J are TRBV27 and TRBJ2-2; weak D call: TRBD2 (6 bases). The V and J ends lost 2 bases and 8 bases respectively, with 18 bases between them. The CDR3 covers 16 residues. Germline loops: CDR1 MNHEY, CDR2 SMNVEV (reference sequence).